The rows below give T cell receptor beta chains drawn from one sample of a study of technical replicates of blood from a few donors. Profiling relied on immunoSEQ multiplex PCR, and the TCRdb table lists in-frame clones only, not all of them. The sample consists of 75,000 to 100,000 clones, around 94% of them appearing once. Sequenced sample: T cells isolated from PBMCs. These receptors were taken from a human donor in good health. The CDR3 runs from the conserved cysteine through the conserved F or W. The D gene is left open where the match is weak. Where a row states a size, it is once, few, many or the class of an expanded clone; other rows omit it.

TRBJ1-2 | TRBD1 | TRBV5-1 | - | 17 | CASSAGQRSEFYYGYTF | TGCGCCAGCAGCGCGGGACAGCGTTCCGAGTTTTACTATGGCTACACCTTC
TRBJ2-5 | - | TRBV10-1 | - | 15 | CASSEAPTLGETQYF | TGCGCCAGCAGTGAGGCTCCGACTCTGGGAGAGACCCAGTACTTC
TRBJ1-4 | TRBD1 | TRBV6-5 | - | 16 | CASSYSRPGGYEKLFF | TGTGCCAGCAGTTACTCGAGGCCAGGGGGCTATGAAAAACTGTTTTTT
TRBJ1-3 | - | TRBV28 | - | 15 | CASDPGHLSGNTIYF | TGTGCCAGCGATCCGGGACACCTCTCTGGAAACACCATATATTTT
TRBJ2-5 | - | TRBV2 | few | 13 | CASSQESIQAQYF | TGTGCCAGCAGTCAGGAATCTATACAGGCCCAGTACTTC
TRBJ1-1 | - | TRBV7-9 | - | 13 | CASGRTANTEAFF | TGTGCCAGTGGCCGGACAGCGAACACTGAAGCTTTCTTT
TRBJ2-2 | - | TRBV5-1 | - | 14 | CASNPQDSAGELFF | TGCGCCAGTAACCCACAGGATTCGGCCGGGGAGCTGTTTTTT
TRBJ2-7 | TRBD2 | TRBV5-4 | - | 15 | CASSLTSGSSYEQYF | TGTGCCAGCAGCTTGACTAGCGGGAGCTCCTACGAGCAGTACTTC
TRBJ1-2 | - | TRBV6-1 | - | 19 | CASSERVGVAGANNYGYTF | TGTGCCAGCAGTGAGAGGGTCGGTGTTGCAGGGGCCAATAACTATGGCTACACCTTC
TRBJ2-7 | TRBD1 | TRBV6-6 | - | 14 | CASSYGTGGYEQYF | TGTGCCAGCAGTTACGGGACAGGAGGCTACGAGCAGTACTTC
TRBJ2-7 | TRBD1 | TRBV6-5 | - | 14 | CASRLGTDSYEQYF | TGTGCCAGCAGGCTTGGGACAGACTCTTACGAGCAGTACTTC
TRBJ1-5 | TRBD1 | TRBV19 | - | 14 | CASSMDRGNQPQHF | TGTGCCAGTAGTATGGACAGGGGCAATCAGCCCCAGCATTTT
TRBJ2-5 | TRBD1 | TRBV2 | - | 13 | CASLRTGQETQYF | TGTGCCAGCTTAAGGACAGGACAAGAGACCCAGTACTTC
TRBJ2-3 | TRBD2 | TRBV19 | - | 18 | CASSRIAGVPAGGDTQYF | TGTGCCAGTAGTAGAATAGCGGGGGTTCCCGCGGGGGGGGATACGCAGTATTTT
TRBJ1-5 | TRBD1 | TRBV28 | - | 16 | CASSPGGTGGDQPQHF | TGTGCCAGCAGTCCTGGGGGGACAGGGGGTGATCAGCCCCAGCATTTT
TRBJ1-5 | - | TRBV5-6 | - | 15 | CASSEFMEGTQPQHF | TGTGCCAGCAGCGAGTTCATGGAGGGAACTCAGCCCCAGCATTTT
TRBJ1-6 | - | TRBV7-8 | - | 15 | CASSLERFYNSPLHF | TGTGCCAGCAGCTTAGAGCGCTTCTATAATTCACCCCTCCACTTT
TRBJ2-5 | TRBD1 | TRBV29-1 | - | 14 | CSVATGGGGETQYF | TGCAGCGTCGCGACAGGGGGAGGGGGAGAGACCCAGTACTTC
TRBJ1-5 | - | TRBV15 | once | 16 | CATSREGTLGGQPQHF | TGTGCCACCAGCAGAGAGGGGACCTTAGGGGGTCAGCCCCAGCATTTT
TRBJ1-1 | TRBD1 | TRBV25-1 | once | 11 | CASSWTGAAFF | TGTGCCAGCAGTTGGACAGGGGCAGCTTTCTTT
TRBJ2-7 | TRBD2 | TRBV9 | once | 17 | CASSAPRGSIGGYEQYF | TGTGCCAGCAGCGCCCCCCGCGGGAGCATAGGAGGCTACGAGCAGTACTTC
TRBJ1-5 | - | TRBV28 | - | 14 | CASSLILSNQPQHF | TGTGCCAGCAGCCTTATACTTAGCAATCAGCCCCAGCATTTT
TRBJ2-1 | TRBD2 | TRBV2 | - | 14 | CAKSSGRSYNEQFF | TGTGCCAAAAGTAGCGGGAGGTCCTACAATGAGCAGTTCTTC
TRBJ1-1 | TRBD1 | TRBV7-8 | - | 13 | CASSLERTGLSFF | TGTGCCAGCAGCTTAGAGCGGACAGGGTTATCTTTCTTT
TRBJ1-5 | - | TRBV19 | few | 16 | CASSIIARQADQPQHF | TGTGCCAGTAGTATCATAGCCCGACAGGCGGATCAGCCCCAGCATTTT
TRBJ1-2 | - | TRBV7-9 | - | 13 | CASSYTQNYGYTF | TGTGCCAGCAGCTACACACAAAACTATGGCTACACCTTC
TRBJ2-7 | - | TRBV30 | - | 14 | CAWRDTGPKGEQYF | TGTGCCTGGAGGGACACCGGCCCAAAAGGGGAGCAGTACTTC
TRBJ2-7 | - | TRBV5-4 | - | 11 | CASSLLDEQYF | TGTGCCAGCAGCTTGTTAGACGAGCAGTACTTC
TRBJ2-3 | - | TRBV2 | - | 12 | CASREGGNTQYF | TGTGCCAGCAGGGAGGGGGGGAATACGCAGTATTTT
TRBJ2-5 | - | TRBV21-1 | - | 15 | CASSIIQGSQETQYF | TGTGCCAGCAGCATTATACAGGGTTCTCAAGAGACCCAGTACTTC
TRBJ1-6 | - | TRBV6-1 | - | 15 | CASSGESSYNSPLHF | TGTGCCAGCAGCGGGGAAAGCTCCTATAATTCACCCCTCCACTTT
TRBJ2-5 | TRBD1 | TRBV19 | - | 16 | CASSFWTGKARETQYF | TGTGCCAGTAGTTTCTGGACAGGGAAAGCGAGGGAGACCCAGTACTTC
TRBJ2-6 | TRBD1 | TRBV5-4 | - | 18 | CASSADRGANSGANVLTF | TGTGCCAGCAGCGCGGACAGGGGCGCTAACTCTGGGGCCAACGTCCTGACTTTC